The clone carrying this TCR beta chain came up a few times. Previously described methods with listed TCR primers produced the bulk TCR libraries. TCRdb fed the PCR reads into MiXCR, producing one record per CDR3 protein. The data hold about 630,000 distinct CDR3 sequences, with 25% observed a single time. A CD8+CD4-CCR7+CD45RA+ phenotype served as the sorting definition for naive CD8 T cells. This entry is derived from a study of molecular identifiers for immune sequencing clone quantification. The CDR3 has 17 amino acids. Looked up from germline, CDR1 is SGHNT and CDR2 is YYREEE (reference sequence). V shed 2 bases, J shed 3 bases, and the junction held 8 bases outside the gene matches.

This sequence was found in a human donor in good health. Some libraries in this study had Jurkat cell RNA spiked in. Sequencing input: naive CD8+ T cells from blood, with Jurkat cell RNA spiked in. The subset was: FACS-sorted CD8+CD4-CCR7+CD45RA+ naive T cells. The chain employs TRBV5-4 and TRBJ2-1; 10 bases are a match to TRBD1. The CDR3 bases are TGTGCCAGCAGCTTTGAGGGACAGGGGAAGGACTACAATGAGCAGTTCTTC. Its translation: CASSFEGQGKDYNEQFF.